Detailed here is one T cell receptor beta chain. Its antigen is undetermined. Data came from immunoSEQ multiplex PCR; TCRdb stores just in-frame clones and leaves some out. The sample contains about 90,000 clones, over 70% of which appear only once. This specimen belongs to a study of CD8 T cell repertoires and HIV-1 epitope variants. Looking at the study overall: Separate wells received one of Twenty-five Gag or Nef variant peptides. Tested: three Gag epitope families, Nef HW9 and YT9. An approximately 11-day culture received IL-2, IL-7 and IL-15 on days 3 and 7.

Study-level points and caveats: Beta chains alone show antigen proliferation, not cytokine profile or function.

The V gene lost 4 bases and the J gene lost 6 bases, with 18 bases spanning the gap. Germline V gene data show CDR1 as MNHNS and CDR2 as SASEGT. The CDR3 is made up of 16 amino acids. Sequencing was performed on uncultured baseline CD8+ T cells from peripheral blood mononuclear cells (PBMCs). This TCR was recovered from a male donor with HIV. The chain joins TRBV6-1 to TRBJ1-4; D perhaps matches TRBD1 (5 bases). CDR3 residues: CASSGQILFWDEKLFF. In nucleotides, the CDR3 is TGTGCCAGCAGTGGACAGATCCTTTTTTGGGATGAAAAACTGTTTTTT.